This T cell receptor (beta chain) was retrieved from a study of CD8+CD57+ T cells in acquired aplastic anemia. Whoever was chosen for sequencing had shown CD8+CD57+ cell expansion by flow cytometry. Blood sampling was performed on the patients, and none of them had received therapy by then. Genomic DNA was employed as the template in profiling TCR beta VDJ and CDR3. TCRdb re-called the reads with MiXCR, one entry per CDR3 protein. The sample holds some 150,000 distinct CDR3 sequences, roughly two thirds seen once. As for this clonotype: A read error may account for a junction end that differs from germline.

Germline V gene data show CDR1 as SGHAT and CDR2 as FQNNGV. This CDR3 region has 12 residues. Material for sequencing was sorted CD4+, CD8+, or CD8+CD57+ T cells (not recorded which) from PBMCs. The rearrangement links TRBV11-2 to TRBJ2-1; D gene unclear. The TCR originated in a human donor with aplastic anemia. The CDR3 bases are TGTGCCAGCAGCTTGGGGTACAAGGAGCAGTTCTTC. Translation: CASSLGYKEQFF.